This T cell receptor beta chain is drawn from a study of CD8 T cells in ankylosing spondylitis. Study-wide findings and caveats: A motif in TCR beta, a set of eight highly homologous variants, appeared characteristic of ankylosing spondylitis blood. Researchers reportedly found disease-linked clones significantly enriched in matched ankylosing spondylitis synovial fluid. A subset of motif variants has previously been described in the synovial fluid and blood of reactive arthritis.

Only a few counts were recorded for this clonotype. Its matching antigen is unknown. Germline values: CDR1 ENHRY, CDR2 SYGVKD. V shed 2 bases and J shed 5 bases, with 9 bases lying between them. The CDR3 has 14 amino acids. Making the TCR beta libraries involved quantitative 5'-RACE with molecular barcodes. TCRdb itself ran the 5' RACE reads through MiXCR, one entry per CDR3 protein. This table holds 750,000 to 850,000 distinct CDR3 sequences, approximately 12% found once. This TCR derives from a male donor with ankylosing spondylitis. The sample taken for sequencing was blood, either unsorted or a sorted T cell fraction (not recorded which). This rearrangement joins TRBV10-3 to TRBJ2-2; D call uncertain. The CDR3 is CAISEGVRTGELFF. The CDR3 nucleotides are TGTGCCATCAGTGAGGGGGTGAGGACCGGGGAGCTGTTTTTT.